A selection of T cell receptor beta chains follows, all from one sample in a study of T-cell reconstitution after alpha-beta-depleted transplantation in children. MiXCR, applied by TCRdb to the PCR reads, yields one record per CDR3 protein. This sample yields roughly 200,000 distinct CDR3 sequences, of which approximately 7% are seen a single time; about 5.5% belongs to the top ten. Sequenced here: PBMCs, sampled before TCRalphabeta/CD19-depleted stem cell transplant. The receptors originated from a boy aged 2 to 10 with acute lymphoblastic leukemia, due to receive a stem cell transplant. Both conserved end residues are part of each CDR3. The D gene is left open where the match is weak. Clone sizes are given selectively: once, few, many, or a class where the clone is expanded.

D: NA
size: many
J: TRBJ2-5
V: TRBV12-3/TRBV12-4
CDR3: CASSWGRGRQETQYF
DNA: TGTGCCAGCAGTTGGGGTAGGGGAAGGCAAGAGACCCAGTACTTC

D: NA
size: few
J: TRBJ1-2
V: TRBV5-1
CDR3: CASSSAKVQRQDSDYGYTF
DNA: TGCGCCAGCAGCTCTGCAAAGGTTCAACGACAGGACAGCGACTATGGCTACACCTTC

D: NA
size: NA
J: TRBJ2-1
V: TRBV2
CDR3: CASSSTLGEQFF
DNA: TGTGCCAGCAGCTCAACGTTGGGTGAGCAGTTCTTC

D: TRBD2
size: once
J: TRBJ2-6
V: TRBV7-7
CDR3: CASSPTSGVSGANVLTF
DNA: TGTGCCAGCAGCCCGACTAGCGGAGTTTCTGGGGCCAACGTCCTGACTTTC

D: NA
size: many
J: TRBJ1-3
V: TRBV12-3/TRBV12-4
CDR3: CASRFGSGNTIYF
DNA: TGTGCCAGCAGGTTTGGCTCTGGAAACACCATATATTTT

D: NA
size: many
J: TRBJ1-6
V: TRBV9
CDR3: CASSVTQGRWNSPLHF
DNA: TGTGCCAGCAGCGTTACACAGGGTCGGTGGAATTCACCCCTCCACTTT

D: NA
size: NA
J: TRBJ2-3
V: TRBV12-5
CDR3: CASGSDSPTDTQYF
DNA: TGTGCTAGTGGTTCGGACAGCCCCACAGATACGCAGTATTTT

D: TRBD1
size: many
J: TRBJ1-2
V: TRBV6-5
CDR3: CASSYGTAQGGYGYTF
DNA: TGTGCCAGCAGCTATGGGACAGCCCAGGGTGGCTATGGCTACACCTTC

D: NA
size: many
J: TRBJ1-1
V: TRBV6-5
CDR3: CASSSTRPTVLEAFF
DNA: TGTGCCAGCAGTTCCACCAGGCCGACTGTTCTTGAAGCTTTCTTT

D: NA
size: many
J: TRBJ2-3
V: TRBV9
CDR3: CASGSPDTQYF
DNA: TGTGCCAGCGGGTCCCCAGATACGCAGTATTTT

D: NA
size: many
J: TRBJ2-1
V: TRBV28
CDR3: CASIPPPGSPSYNEQFF
DNA: TGTGCCAGCATTCCACCCCCAGGGTCCCCCTCCTACAATGAGCAGTTCTTC

D: TRBD1
size: many
J: TRBJ2-5
V: TRBV7-2
CDR3: CASSSPGTGQETQYF
DNA: TGTGCCAGCAGCTCCCCCGGGACAGGGCAAGAGACCCAGTACTTC

D: TRBD2
size: many
J: TRBJ2-1
V: TRBV28
CDR3: CASSLLVPGRDEQFF
DNA: TGTGCCAGCAGTTTACTGGTGCCGGGGAGGGATGAGCAGTTCTTC

D: NA
size: many
J: TRBJ1-5
V: TRBV12-3/TRBV12-4
CDR3: CASSLAPWDFQVGNQPQHF
DNA: TGTGCCAGCAGTTTAGCGCCCTGGGATTTCCAGGTGGGCAATCAGCCCCAGCATTTT

D: NA
size: many
J: TRBJ1-1
V: TRBV5-5
CDR3: CASSLGRISDTEAFF
DNA: TGTGCCAGCAGCTTGGGCAGAATCTCGGACACTGAAGCTTTCTTT

D: NA
size: few
J: TRBJ2-5
V: TRBV20-1
CDR3: CSARGVVKVETQYF
DNA: TGCAGTGCTAGAGGGGTCGTCAAGGTGGAGACCCAGTACTTC

D: NA
size: NA
J: TRBJ2-5
V: TRBV20-1
CDR3: CSAYPGAGAQYF
DNA: TGCAGTGCTTACCCCGGGGCAGGGGCCCAGTACTTC

D: TRBD1
size: NA
J: TRBJ2-3
V: TRBV2
CDR3: CASRGQGARTDTQYF
DNA: TGTGCCAGCAGGGGACAGGGCGCCCGCACAGATACGCAGTATTTT

D: NA
size: few
J: TRBJ1-4
V: TRBV6-1
CDR3: CASTTKEAPTEKLFF
DNA: TGTGCCAGCACCACAAAAGAAGCTCCAACGGAAAAACTGTTTTTT

D: NA
size: NA
J: TRBJ2-7
V: TRBV20-1
CDR3: CSARVGFLSQYF
DNA: TGCAGTGCTAGAGTTGGATTTCTCAGCCAGTACTTC

D: TRBD1
size: NA
J: TRBJ2-3
V: TRBV5-1
CDR3: CASSLYGGTGAEDTQYF
DNA: TGCGCCAGCAGCTTGTATGGTGGGACAGGGGCCGAAGATACGCAGTATTTT

D: NA
size: many
J: TRBJ2-3
V: TRBV7-2
CDR3: CASSSDSPSTDTQYF
DNA: TGTGCCAGCAGCTCGGACAGTCCTAGCACAGATACGCAGTATTTT

D: NA
size: many
J: TRBJ2-3
V: TRBV5-6
CDR3: CASSLRADTQYF
DNA: TGTGCCAGCAGCCTCAGGGCAGATACGCAGTATTTT

D: NA
size: many
J: TRBJ2-7
V: TRBV7-2
CDR3: CASSLKNQAGHSYEQYF
DNA: TGTGCCAGCAGCTTAAAGAATCAGGCAGGCCACTCCTACGAGCAGTACTTC

D: TRBD1
size: NA
J: TRBJ2-6
V: TRBV4-3
CDR3: CASSQVWTGPTGANVLTF
DNA: TGCGCCAGCAGCCAAGTGTGGACAGGGCCGACTGGGGCCAACGTCCTGACTTTC

D: NA
size: many
J: TRBJ2-3
V: TRBV20-1
CDR3: CSAFSGGALPFRTQYF
DNA: TGCAGTGCTTTTTCAGGGGGGGCTCTACCATTCAGGACGCAGTATTTT

D: NA
size: many
J: TRBJ2-1
V: TRBV5-1
CDR3: CASSLQGYEQFF
DNA: TGCGCCAGCAGCTTGCAAGGTTATGAGCAGTTCTTC

D: NA
size: NA
J: TRBJ2-3
V: TRBV4-2
CDR3: CPSSQAGGIDTQYF
DNA: TGTCCCAGCAGCCAAGCCGGGGGAATAGATACGCAGTATTTT

D: NA
size: few
J: TRBJ1-2
V: TRBV27
CDR3: CASKLLGSYGYTF
DNA: TGTGCCAGCAAACTCCTGGGCAGCTATGGCTACACCTTC

D: NA
size: many
J: TRBJ1-1
V: TRBV7-9
CDR3: CASSLSAVLNTEAFF
DNA: TGTGCCAGCAGCTTGTCAGCGGTCTTGAACACTGAAGCTTTCTTT

D: NA
size: few
J: TRBJ2-1
V: TRBV4-3
CDR3: CASSHQDSYNEQFF
DNA: TGCGCCAGCAGCCATCAGGATTCCTACAATGAGCAGTTCTTC

D: TRBD2
size: NA
J: TRBJ2-1
V: TRBV19
CDR3: CASSIVAGGSNEQFF
DNA: TGTGCCAGTAGTATAGTAGCGGGAGGCTCGAATGAGCAGTTCTTC

D: NA
size: many
J: TRBJ2-1
V: TRBV14
CDR3: CASSQTGGQSNEQFF
DNA: TGTGCCAGCAGCCAAACCGGGGGACAGTCGAATGAGCAGTTCTTC

D: NA
size: many
J: TRBJ2-5
V: TRBV15
CDR3: CATSRDLTPQETQYF
DNA: TGTGCCACCAGCAGAGATCTCACTCCCCAAGAGACCCAGTACTTC

D: NA
size: many
J: TRBJ2-1
V: TRBV5-1
CDR3: CASSDSGPYNEQFF
DNA: TGCGCCAGCAGCGACAGCGGCCCCTACAATGAGCAGTTCTTC

D: TRBD1
size: NA
J: TRBJ2-3
V: TRBV28
CDR3: CASFAGGGGQYF
DNA: TGTGCCAGCTTCGCAGGGGGCGGTGGGCAGTATTTT

D: NA
size: many
J: TRBJ2-1
V: TRBV12-3/TRBV12-4
CDR3: CASRTGNNEQFF
DNA: TGTGCCAGCAGAACTGGAAACAATGAGCAGTTCTTC

D: TRBD1
size: few
J: TRBJ2-2
V: TRBV5-6
CDR3: CASSLRDRESGELFF
DNA: TGTGCCAGCAGCCTGCGGGACAGGGAGAGCGGGGAGCTGTTTTTT

D: NA
size: many
J: TRBJ2-1
V: TRBV28
CDR3: CASTITPSYNEQFF
DNA: TGTGCCAGCACCATTACCCCCTCCTACAATGAGCAGTTCTTC

D: NA
size: many
J: TRBJ2-7
V: TRBV28
CDR3: CASSFTGIEQYF
DNA: TGTGCCAGCAGCTTCACGGGTATCGAGCAGTACTTC

D: NA
size: few
J: TRBJ2-7
V: TRBV7-2
CDR3: CASSLAGVKFSYEQYF
DNA: TGTGCCAGCAGCTTAGCCGGGGTAAAGTTTAGCTACGAGCAGTACTTC

D: TRBD2
size: few
J: TRBJ2-7
V: TRBV11-2
CDR3: CATQTSGQPYEQYF
DNA: TGTGCCACCCAGACTAGCGGGCAACCCTACGAGCAGTACTTC

D: TRBD2
size: few
J: TRBJ2-1
V: TRBV5-1
CDR3: CASSSTLAGVGRNNEQFF
DNA: TGCGCCAGCAGCTCGACCCTAGCGGGAGTGGGGCGTAACAATGAGCAGTTCTTC

D: NA
size: many
J: TRBJ2-5
V: TRBV29-1
CDR3: CSAANYKETQYF
DNA: TGCAGCGCCGCCAACTACAAAGAGACCCAGTACTTC

D: TRBD2
size: NA
J: TRBJ2-7
V: TRBV6-2/TRBV6-3
CDR3: CASMMTGGPIYEQYF
DNA: TGTGCCAGCATGATGACGGGAGGGCCAATCTACGAGCAGTACTTC

D: TRBD1
size: few
J: TRBJ1-5
V: TRBV28
CDR3: CASSQGQAGNQPQHF
DNA: TGTGCCAGCAGTCAAGGACAGGCCGGCAATCAGCCCCAGCATTTT

D: TRBD2
size: many
J: TRBJ2-5
V: TRBV10-3
CDR3: CAISEPGLALETQYF
DNA: TGTGCCATCAGTGAGCCGGGACTAGCACTGGAGACCCAGTACTTC

D: NA
size: NA
J: TRBJ2-3
V: TRBV5-1
CDR3: CASSKGTMGSDTQYF
DNA: TGCGCCAGCAGCAAAGGGACCATGGGGTCAGATACGCAGTATTTT

D: TRBD2
size: NA
J: TRBJ2-7
V: TRBV7-8
CDR3: CASSWRGEEQYF
DNA: TGTGCCAGCAGCTGGCGGGGGGAGGAGCAGTACTTC

D: TRBD2
size: NA
J: TRBJ2-1
V: TRBV2
CDR3: CASSAGLAGGLGNEQFF
DNA: TGTGCCAGCAGTGCGGGACTAGCGGGGGGCCTGGGAAATGAGCAGTTCTTC

D: TRBD1
size: many
J: TRBJ2-2
V: TRBV9
CDR3: CASSLGQGGDTGELFF
DNA: TGTGCCAGCAGCTTGGGACAGGGGGGCGACACCGGGGAGCTGTTTTTT

D: TRBD1
size: few
J: TRBJ1-1
V: TRBV7-2
CDR3: CASSPGGRYSEAFF
DNA: TGTGCCAGCAGTCCAGGGGGAAGATATAGTGAAGCTTTCTTT

D: NA
size: many
J: TRBJ2-3
V: TRBV7-2
CDR3: CASSLDHTQYF
DNA: TGTGCCAGCAGCCTAGACCATACGCAGTATTTT

D: TRBD2
size: few
J: TRBJ2-1
V: TRBV7-2
CDR3: CASSLVLAGYRSSYNEQFF
DNA: TGTGCCAGCAGCTTAGTGCTAGCGGGATATCGTAGCTCCTACAATGAGCAGTTCTTC

D: NA
size: many
J: TRBJ1-1
V: TRBV14
CDR3: CASSPTVNTEAFF
DNA: TGTGCCAGCAGCCCGACAGTTAACACTGAAGCTTTCTTT